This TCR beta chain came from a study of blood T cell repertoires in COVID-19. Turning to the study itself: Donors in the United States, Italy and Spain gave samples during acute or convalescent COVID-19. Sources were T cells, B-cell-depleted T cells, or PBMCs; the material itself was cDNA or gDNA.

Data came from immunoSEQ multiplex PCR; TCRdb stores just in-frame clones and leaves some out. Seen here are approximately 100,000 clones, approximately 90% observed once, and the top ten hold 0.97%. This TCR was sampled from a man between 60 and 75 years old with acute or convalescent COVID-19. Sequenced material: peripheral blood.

Here the CDR3 DNA reads TGTGCCAGCAGCCGAGGACAGGGGAAATCTGGGGCCAACGTCCTGACTTTC. It encodes CASSRGQGKSGANVLTF. The chain recombines TRBV27 with TRBJ2-6, with 9 positions matching TRBD1. Germline V gene sequence: CDR1 MNHEY, CDR2 SMNVEV (reference sequence). The CDR3 totals 17 residues. J gave up 1 base and V 6 bases, and 7 bases lay outside the gene matches.